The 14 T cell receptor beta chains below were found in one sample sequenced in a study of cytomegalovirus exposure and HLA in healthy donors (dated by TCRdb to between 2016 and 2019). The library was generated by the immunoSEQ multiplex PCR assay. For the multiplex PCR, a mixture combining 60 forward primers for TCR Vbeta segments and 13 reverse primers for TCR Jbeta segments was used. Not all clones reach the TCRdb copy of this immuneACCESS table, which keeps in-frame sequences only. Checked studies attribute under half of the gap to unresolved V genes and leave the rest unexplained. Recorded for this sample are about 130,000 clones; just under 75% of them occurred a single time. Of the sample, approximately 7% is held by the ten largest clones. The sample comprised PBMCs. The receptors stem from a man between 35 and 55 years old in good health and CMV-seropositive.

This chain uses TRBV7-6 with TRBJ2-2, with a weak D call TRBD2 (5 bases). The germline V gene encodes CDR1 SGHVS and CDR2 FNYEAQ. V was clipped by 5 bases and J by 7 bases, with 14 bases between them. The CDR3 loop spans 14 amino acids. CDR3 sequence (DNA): TGTGCCAGCAGCCTCACTAGTTCCGGCGGGGAGCTGTTTTTT. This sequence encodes CASSLTSSGGELFF.

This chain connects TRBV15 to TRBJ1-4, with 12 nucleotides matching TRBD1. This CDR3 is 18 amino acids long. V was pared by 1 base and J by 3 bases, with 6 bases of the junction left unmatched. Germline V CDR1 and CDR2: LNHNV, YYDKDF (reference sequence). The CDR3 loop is CATSRAPGQGAANEKLFF. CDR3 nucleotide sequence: TGTGCCACCAGCAGAGCTCCGGGACAGGGGGCGGCTAATGAAAAACTGTTTTTT.

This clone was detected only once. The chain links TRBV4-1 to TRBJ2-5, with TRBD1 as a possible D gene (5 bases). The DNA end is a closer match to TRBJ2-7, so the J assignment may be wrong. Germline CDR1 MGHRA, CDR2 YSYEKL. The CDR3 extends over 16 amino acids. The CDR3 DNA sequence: TGCGCCAGCAGCCAAGATATGAGACAGACGATCGTCGAGCAGTACTTC. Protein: CASSQDMRQTIVEQYF.

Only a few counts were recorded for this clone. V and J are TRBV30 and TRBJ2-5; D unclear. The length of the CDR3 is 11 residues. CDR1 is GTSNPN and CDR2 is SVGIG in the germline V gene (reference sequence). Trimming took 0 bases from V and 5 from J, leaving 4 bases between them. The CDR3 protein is CAWSVAETQYF. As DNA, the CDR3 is TGTGCCTGGAGTGTCGCGGAGACCCAGTACTTC. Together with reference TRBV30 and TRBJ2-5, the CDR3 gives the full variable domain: SQTIHQWPATLVQPVGSPLSLECTVEGTSNPNLYWYRQAAGRGLQLLFYSVGIGQISSEVPQNLSASRPQDRQFILSSKKLLLSDSGFYLCAWSVAETQYFGPGTRLLVL.

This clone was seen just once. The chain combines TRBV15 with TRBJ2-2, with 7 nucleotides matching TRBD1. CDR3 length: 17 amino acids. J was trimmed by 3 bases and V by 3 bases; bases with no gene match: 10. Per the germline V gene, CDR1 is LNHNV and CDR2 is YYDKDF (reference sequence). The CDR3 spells CATSSLTGVWDTGELFF. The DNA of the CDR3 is TGTGCCACCAGCAGTCTTACAGGGGTTTGGGACACCGGGGAGCTGTTTTTT.

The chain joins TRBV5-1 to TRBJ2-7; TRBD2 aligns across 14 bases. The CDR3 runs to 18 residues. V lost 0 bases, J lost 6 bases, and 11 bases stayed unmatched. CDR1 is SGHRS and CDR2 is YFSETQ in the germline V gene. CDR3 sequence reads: CASSLARPGLAGAGEQYF. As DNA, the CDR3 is TGCGCCAGCAGCTTGGCCAGACCGGGACTAGCGGGGGCCGGCGAGCAGTACTTC.

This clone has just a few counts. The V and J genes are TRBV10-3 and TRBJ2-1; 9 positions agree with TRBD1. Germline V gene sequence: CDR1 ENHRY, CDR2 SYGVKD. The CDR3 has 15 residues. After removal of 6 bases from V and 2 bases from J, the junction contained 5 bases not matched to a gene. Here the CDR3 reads CAIRGQGTTYNEQFF. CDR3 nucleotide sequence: TGTGCCATCAGAGGACAGGGGACGACCTACAATGAGCAGTTCTTC.

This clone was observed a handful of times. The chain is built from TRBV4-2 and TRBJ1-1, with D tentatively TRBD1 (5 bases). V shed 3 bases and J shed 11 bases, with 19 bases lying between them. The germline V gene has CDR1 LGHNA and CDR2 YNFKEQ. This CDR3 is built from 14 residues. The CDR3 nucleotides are TGTGCCAGCAGCCATCCCTCAAGGGGTGAAAGGGCTTTCTTT. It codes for CASSHPSRGERAFF.

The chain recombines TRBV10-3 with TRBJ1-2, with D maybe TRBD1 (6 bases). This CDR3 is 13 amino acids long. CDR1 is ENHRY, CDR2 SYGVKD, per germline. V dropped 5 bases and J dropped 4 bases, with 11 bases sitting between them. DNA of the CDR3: TGTGCCATCAGTACCTCAGGGGCCTATGGCTACACCTTC. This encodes CAISTSGAYGYTF.

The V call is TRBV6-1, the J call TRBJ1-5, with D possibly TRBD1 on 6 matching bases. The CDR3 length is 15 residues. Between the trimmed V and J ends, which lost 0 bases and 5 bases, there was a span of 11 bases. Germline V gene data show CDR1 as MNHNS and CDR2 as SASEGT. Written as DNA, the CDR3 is TGTGCCAGCAGTGAAGCTGGGACACCCTATCAGCCCCAGCATTTT. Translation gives CASSEAGTPYQPQHF.

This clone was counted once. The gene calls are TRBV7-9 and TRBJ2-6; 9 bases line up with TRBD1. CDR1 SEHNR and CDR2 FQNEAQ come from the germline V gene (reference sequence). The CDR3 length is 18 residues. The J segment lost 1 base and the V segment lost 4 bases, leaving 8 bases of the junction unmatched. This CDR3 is CASSSGQGKISGANVLTF. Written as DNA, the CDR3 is TGTGCCAGCAGCTCAGGACAGGGGAAGATATCTGGGGCCAACGTCCTGACTTTC.

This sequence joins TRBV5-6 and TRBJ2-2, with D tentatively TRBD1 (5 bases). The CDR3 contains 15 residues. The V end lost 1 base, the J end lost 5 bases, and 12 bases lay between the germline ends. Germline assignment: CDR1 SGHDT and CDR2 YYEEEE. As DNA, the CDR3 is TGTGCCAGCAGCTTGCAGGGTGCAGGGACCGGGGAGCTGTTTTTT. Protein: CASSLQGAGTGELFF. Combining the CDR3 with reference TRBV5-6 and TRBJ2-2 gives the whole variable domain DAGVTQSPTHLIKTRGQQVTLRCSPKSGHDTVSWYQQALGQGPQFIFQYYEEEERQRGNFPDRFSGHQFPNYSSELNVNALLLGDSALYLCASSLQGAGTGELFFGEGSRLTVL.

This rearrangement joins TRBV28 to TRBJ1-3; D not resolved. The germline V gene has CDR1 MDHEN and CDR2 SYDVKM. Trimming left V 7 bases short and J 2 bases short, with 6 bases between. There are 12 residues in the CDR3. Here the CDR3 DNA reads TGTGCCAGCACCCCAGCTGGAAACACCATATATTTT. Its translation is CASTPAGNTIYF.

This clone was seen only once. The CDR3 nucleotides read TGTGCCAGCAGCTTCGGGGTTAGTTCGTACGAGCAGTACTTC. The encoded protein is CASSFGVSSYEQYF. V and J are TRBV5-6 and TRBJ2-7, with a weak D call TRBD2 (5 bases). CDR3 size: 14 residues. Germline lookup yields CDR1 SGHDT and CDR2 YYEEEE. V was cut by 2 bases and J by 4 bases, with 13 bases left in between.